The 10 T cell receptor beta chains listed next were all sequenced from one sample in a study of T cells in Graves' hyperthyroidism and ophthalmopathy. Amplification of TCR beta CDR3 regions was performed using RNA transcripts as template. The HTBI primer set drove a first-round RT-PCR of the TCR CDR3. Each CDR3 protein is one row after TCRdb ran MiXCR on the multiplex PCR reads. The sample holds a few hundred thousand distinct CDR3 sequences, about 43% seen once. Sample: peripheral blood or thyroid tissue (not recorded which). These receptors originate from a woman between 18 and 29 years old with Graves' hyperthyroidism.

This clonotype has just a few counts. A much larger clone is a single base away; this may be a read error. The DNA for the CDR3 is TGCAGTGCTAGAGATCCGGGATACGGGCAGTACTTC. Residues: CSARDPGYGQYF. This chain uses TRBV20-1 with TRBJ2-7, with D possibly being TRBD2 (5 bases). The germline CDR1 and CDR2 sequences are DFQATT and SNEGSKA (reference sequence). The CDR3 runs 12 residues.

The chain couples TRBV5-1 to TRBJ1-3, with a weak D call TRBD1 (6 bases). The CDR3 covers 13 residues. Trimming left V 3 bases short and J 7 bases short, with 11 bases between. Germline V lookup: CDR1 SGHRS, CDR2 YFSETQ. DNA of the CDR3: TGCGCCAGCAGCTCGGACAGTACGAACACCATATATTTT. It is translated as CASSSDSTNTIYF.

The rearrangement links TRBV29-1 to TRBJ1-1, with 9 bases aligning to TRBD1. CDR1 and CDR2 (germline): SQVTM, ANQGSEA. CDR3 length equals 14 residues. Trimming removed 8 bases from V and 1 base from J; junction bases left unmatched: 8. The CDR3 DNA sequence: TGCAGCCAAGAGGACAGGGGAACGAACACTGAAGCTTTCTTT. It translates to CSQEDRGTNTEAFF.

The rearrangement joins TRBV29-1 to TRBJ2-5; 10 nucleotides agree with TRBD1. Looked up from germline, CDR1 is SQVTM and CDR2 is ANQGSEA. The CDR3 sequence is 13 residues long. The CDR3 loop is CSYETGGQETQYF. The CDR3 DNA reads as TGCAGTTACGAGACAGGGGGCCAGGAGACCCAGTACTTC.

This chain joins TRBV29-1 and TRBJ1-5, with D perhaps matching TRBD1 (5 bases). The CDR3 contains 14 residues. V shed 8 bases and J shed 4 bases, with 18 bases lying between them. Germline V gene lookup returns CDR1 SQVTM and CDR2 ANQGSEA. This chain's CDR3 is CSLEVRGGNQPQHF. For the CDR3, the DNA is TGCAGCTTAGAAGTGAGGGGCGGAAATCAGCCCCAGCATTTT.

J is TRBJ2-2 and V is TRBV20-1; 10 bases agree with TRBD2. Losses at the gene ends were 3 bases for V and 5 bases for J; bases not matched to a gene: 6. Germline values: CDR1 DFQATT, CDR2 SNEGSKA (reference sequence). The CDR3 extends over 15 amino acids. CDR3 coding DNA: TGCAGTGCTAGCGGGCTAGCGGGAGTAACCGGGGAGCTGTTTTTT. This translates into CSASGLAGVTGELFF.

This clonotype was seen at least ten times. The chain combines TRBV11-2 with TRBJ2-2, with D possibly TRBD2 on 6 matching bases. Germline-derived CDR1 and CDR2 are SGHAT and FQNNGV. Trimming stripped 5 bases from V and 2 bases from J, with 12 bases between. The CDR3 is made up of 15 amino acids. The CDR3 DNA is TGTGCCAGCAGCCAGCCGGGGGACAACACCGGGGAGCTGTTTTTT. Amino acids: CASSQPGDNTGELFF.

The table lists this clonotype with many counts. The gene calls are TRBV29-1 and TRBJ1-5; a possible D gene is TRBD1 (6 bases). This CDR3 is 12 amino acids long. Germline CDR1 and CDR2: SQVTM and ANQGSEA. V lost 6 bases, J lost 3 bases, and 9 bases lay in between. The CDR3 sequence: CSVRTANQPQHF. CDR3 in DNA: TGCAGCGTCCGGACAGCCAATCAGCCCCAGCATTTT. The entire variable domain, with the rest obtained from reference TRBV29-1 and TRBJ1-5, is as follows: SAVISQKPSRDICQRGTSLTIQCQVDSQVTMMFWYRQQPGQSLTLIATANQGSEATYESGFVIDKFPISRPNLTFSTLTVSNMSPEDSSIYLCSVRTANQPQHFGDGTRLSIL.

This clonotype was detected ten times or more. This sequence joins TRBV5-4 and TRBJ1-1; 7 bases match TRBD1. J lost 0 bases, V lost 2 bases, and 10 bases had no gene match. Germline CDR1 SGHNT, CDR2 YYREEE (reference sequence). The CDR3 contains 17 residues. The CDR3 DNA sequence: TGTGCCAGCAGCTTCCCCCCGGGACAGAGCATGAACACTGAAGCTTTCTTT. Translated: CASSFPPGQSMNTEAFF. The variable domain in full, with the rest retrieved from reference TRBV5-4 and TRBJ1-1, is ETGVTQSPTHLIKTRGQQVTLRCSSQSGHNTVSWYQQALGQGPQFIFQYYREEENGRGNFPPRFSGLQFPNYSSELNVNALELDDSALYLCASSFPPGQSMNTEAFFGQGTRLTVV.

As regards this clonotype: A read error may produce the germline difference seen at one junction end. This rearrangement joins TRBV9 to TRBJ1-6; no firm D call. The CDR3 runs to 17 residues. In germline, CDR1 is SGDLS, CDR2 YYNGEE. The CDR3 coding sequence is TGCGCCAGCAGCCAAGATCCAACGGGCTCCTATAATTCACCCCTCCACTTT. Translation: CASSQDPTGSYNSPLHF.